The sequence of this TCR beta chain was determined in a study of T-cell memory formation after mild COVID-19. Findings and limits, study-wide: The authors left the SARS-CoV-2 specificity of second-wave clones peaking on day 37 unconfirmed.

TCRdb called the 5' RACE reads again in MiXCR, with one record for every CDR3 protein. The sample shows 140,000 to 150,000 distinct CDR3 sequences, 20% to 25% of them seen only once. This CDR3 has 17 amino acids. The germline V gene encodes CDR1 DFQATT and CDR2 SNEGSKA (reference sequence). The V segment lost 0 bases and the J segment 0 bases; nucleotides outside the gene matches: 8. This clonotype was counted between two and nine times. Its antigen remains unidentified. This chain uses TRBV20-1 with TRBJ2-3; 8 nucleotides match TRBD2. This sequence was found in an adult woman who had mild COVID-19 (a few samples of this study predate the infection). Cell type and time point are not known. The sample comprised PBMCs or a T cell subset sorted from them (not recorded which). CDR3 nucleotide sequence: TGCAGTGCTAGAGACCCCACTAGCGGTGCTAGCACAGATACGCAGTATTTT. Encoded protein: CSARDPTSGASTDTQYF.